This T cell receptor (beta chain) was retrieved from a study of T cells in Graves' hyperthyroidism and ophthalmopathy. Hyperthyroidism in the patients, aged 18 to 65, was newly diagnosed and under 2 months in duration. Patients showing uncontrolled infection, other autoimmune disease, pregnancy or lactation were ineligible. Findings and caveats of the study: Stable hyperthyroidism was separated from ophthalmopathy by a model based on 13 V-J features.

Amplified regions were TCR beta CDR3 sequences from RNA transcripts. First-round RT-PCR of the TCR CDR3 relied on the HTBI primer set. TCRdb reprocessed the multiplex PCR reads via MiXCR and lists one record per CDR3 protein. The table includes approximately 720,000 distinct CDR3 sequences, about 17% detected once. Details on this clonotype: Its target is unknown.

There are 16 residues in the CDR3. The germline CDR1 and CDR2 sequences are MGHRA and YSYEKL. The V and J ends lost 3 bases and 9 bases, in that order; junction bases with no gene match: 13. The material sequenced was blood. V and J are TRBV4-1 and TRBJ2-1; 8 bases line up with TRBD2. The source of this sequence is a woman between 45 and 65 years old with Graves' hyperthyroidism that later progressed to Graves' ophthalmopathy. CDR3 loop: CASSHPRSGEAPEQFF. CDR3 bases: TGCGCCAGCAGCCACCCCCGTAGCGGGGAGGCCCCTGAGCAGTTCTTC.